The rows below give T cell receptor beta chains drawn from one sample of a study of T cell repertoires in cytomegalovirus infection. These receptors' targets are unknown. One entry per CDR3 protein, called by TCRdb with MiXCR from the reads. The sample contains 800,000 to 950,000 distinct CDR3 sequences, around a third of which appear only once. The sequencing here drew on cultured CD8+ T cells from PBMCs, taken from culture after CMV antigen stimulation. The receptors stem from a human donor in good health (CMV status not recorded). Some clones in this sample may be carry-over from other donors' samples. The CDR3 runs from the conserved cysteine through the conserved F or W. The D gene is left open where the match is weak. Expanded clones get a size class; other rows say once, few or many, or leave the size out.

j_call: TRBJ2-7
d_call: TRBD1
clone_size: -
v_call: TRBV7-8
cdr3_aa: CASSLDRQGNSCEQYF
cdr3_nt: TGTGCCAGCAGCTTAGATCGACAGGGAAACTCCTGCGAGCAGTACTTC

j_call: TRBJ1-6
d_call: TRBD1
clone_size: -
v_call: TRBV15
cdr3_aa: CATSRGQLESSPLHF
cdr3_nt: TGTGCCACCAGCAGGGGACAGCTGGAGTCTTCACCCCTCCACTTT

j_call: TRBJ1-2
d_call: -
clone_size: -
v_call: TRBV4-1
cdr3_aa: CASSQGQAGPLGYTF
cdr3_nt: TGCGCCAGCAGCCAAGGACAGGCGGGACCGCTAGGCTACACCTTC

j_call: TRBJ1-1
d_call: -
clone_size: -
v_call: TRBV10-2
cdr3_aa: CATMPGDTEAFF
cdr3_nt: TGCGCCACCATGCCGGGGGACACTGAAGCTTTCTTT

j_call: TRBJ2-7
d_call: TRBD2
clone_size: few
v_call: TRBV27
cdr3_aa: CASSLSGPWRRGGNYEQYF
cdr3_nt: TGTGCCAGCAGTTTATCGGGGCCCTGGAGGCGGGGGGGTAACTACGAGCAGTACTTC

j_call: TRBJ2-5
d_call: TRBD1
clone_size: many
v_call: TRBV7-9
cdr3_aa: CASSFQGQGDWNGLETQYF
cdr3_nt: TGTGCCAGCAGCTTCCAGGGACAGGGGGATTGGAATGGATTGGAGACCCAGTACTTC

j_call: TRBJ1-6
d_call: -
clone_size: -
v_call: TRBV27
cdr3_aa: CASSLDKVPHSPLHF
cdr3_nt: TGTGCCAGCAGTTTAGACAAAGTCCCCCATTCACCCCTCCACTTT

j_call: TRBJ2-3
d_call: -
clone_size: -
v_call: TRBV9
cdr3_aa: CASSFRTGQDTQYF
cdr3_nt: TGTGCCAGCAGCTTCAGGACTGGCCAAGATACGCAGTATTTT

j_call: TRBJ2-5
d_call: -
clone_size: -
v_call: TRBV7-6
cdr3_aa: CASSLTWAGGQETQYF
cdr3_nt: TGTGCCAGCAGCTTAACCTGGGCAGGAGGACAAGAGACCCAGTACTTC

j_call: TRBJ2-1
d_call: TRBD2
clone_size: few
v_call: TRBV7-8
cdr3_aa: CASSLMAGDHNEQFF
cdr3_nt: TGTGCCAGCAGCTTAATGGCGGGAGATCACAATGAGCAGTTCTTC

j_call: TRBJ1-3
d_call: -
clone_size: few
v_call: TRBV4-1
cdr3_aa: CASSRMTDSGNTIYF
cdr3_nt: TGCGCCAGCAGCCGGATGACAGACTCTGGAAACACCATATATTTT

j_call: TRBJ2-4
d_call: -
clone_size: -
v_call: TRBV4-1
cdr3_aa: CASSQDHRTLAKNIQYF
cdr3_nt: TGCGCCAGCAGCCAAGATCATAGGACATTGGCCAAAAACATTCAGTACTTC

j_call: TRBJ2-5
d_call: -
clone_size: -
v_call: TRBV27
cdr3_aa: CASSPSLGAKETQYF
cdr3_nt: TGTGCCAGCAGTCCTTCTTTGGGGGCCAAGGAGACCCAGTACTTC

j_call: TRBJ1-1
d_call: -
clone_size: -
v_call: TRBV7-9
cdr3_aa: CASSLVMTGNTEAFF
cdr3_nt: TGTGCCAGCAGCTTAGTTATGACAGGAAACACTGAAGCTTTCTTT

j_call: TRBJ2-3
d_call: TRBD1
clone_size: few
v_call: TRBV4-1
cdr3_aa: CASSQETGTGRTDTQYF
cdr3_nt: TGCGCCAGCAGCCAAGAGACCGGGACAGGGCGCACAGATACGCAGTATTTT

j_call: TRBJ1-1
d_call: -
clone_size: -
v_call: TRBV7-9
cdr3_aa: CAFRPAGNTEAFF
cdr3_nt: TGTGCCTTCCGTCCGGCAGGGAACACTGAAGCTTTCTTT

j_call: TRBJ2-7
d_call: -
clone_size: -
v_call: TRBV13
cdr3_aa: CASSSDTSHPYF
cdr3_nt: TGTGCCAGCAGTTCGGACACCTCCCACCCGTACTTC

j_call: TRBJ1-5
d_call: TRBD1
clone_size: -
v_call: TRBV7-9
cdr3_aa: CASSFGQGGLQPQHF
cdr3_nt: TGTGCCAGCAGCTTCGGACAGGGTGGACTTCAGCCCCAGCATTTT

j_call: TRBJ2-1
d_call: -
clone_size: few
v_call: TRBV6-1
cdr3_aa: CASSEVAWVGYNEQFF
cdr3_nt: TGTGCCAGCAGTGAAGTAGCCTGGGTGGGCTACAATGAGCAGTTCTTC

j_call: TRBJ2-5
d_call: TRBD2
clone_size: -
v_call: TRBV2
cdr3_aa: CASSEETGGETQYF
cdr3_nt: TGTGCCAGCAGTGAGGAAACGGGAGGAGAGACCCAGTACTTC

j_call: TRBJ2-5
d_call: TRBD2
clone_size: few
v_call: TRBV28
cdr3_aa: CASSYPGTSGGGETQYF
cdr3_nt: TGTGCCAGCAGTTACCCCGGGACTAGCGGGGGTGGGGAGACCCAGTACTTC

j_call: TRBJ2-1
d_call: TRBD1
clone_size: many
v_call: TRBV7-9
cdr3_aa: CASSLEQGARWNEQFF
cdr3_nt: TGTGCCAGCAGCTTAGAACAGGGGGCGCGATGGAATGAGCAGTTCTTC

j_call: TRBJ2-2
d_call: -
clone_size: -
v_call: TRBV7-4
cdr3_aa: CGGGANTGELFF
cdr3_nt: TGTGGAGGCGGGGCGAACACCGGGGAGCTGTTTTTT

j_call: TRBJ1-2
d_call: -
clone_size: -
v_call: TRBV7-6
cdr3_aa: CASSLDKGVYGYTF
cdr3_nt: TGTGCCAGCAGCTTAGATAAGGGAGTCTATGGCTACACCTTC

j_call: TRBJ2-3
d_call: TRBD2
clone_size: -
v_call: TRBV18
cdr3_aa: CASSPVTSGGRTDTQYF
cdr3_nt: TGTGCCAGCTCACCCGTTACTAGCGGGGGGCGGACAGATACGCAGTATTTT

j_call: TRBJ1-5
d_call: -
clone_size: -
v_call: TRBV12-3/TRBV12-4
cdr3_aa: CASRFNTDTQHF
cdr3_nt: TGTGCCAGCAGGTTTAACACAGATACGCAGCATTTT

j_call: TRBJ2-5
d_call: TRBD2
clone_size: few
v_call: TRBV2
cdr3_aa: CASSDGTSGGAETQYF
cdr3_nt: TGTGCCAGCAGTGACGGGACTAGCGGGGGAGCGGAGACCCAGTACTTC

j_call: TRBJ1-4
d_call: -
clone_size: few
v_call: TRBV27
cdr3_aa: CASSNSGYHEKLFF
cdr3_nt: TGTGCCAGCAGTAACTCAGGGTACCATGAAAAACTGTTTTTT

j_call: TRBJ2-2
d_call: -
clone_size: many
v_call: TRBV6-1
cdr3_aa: CASMDTGELFF
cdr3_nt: TGTGCCAGCATGGACACCGGGGAGCTGTTTTTT

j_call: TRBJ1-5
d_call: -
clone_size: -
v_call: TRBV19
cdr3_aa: CASSIEGLPNQPQHF
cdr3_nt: TGTGCCAGTAGTATTGAGGGCCTCCCCAATCAGCCCCAGCATTTT

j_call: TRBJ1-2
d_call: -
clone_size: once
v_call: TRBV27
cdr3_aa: CASSLLGAGGSYGYTF
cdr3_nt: TGTGCCAGCAGTTTATTAGGAGCGGGGGGCAGCTATGGCTACACCTTC

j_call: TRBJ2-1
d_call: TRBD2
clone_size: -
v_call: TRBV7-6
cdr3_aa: CASSAVAGAYNEQFF
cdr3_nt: TGTGCCAGCAGCGCCGTAGCGGGGGCCTACAATGAGCAGTTCTTC

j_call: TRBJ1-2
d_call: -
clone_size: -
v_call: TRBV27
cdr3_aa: CASKPTGYYGYTF
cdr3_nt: TGTGCCAGCAAACCAACAGGTTACTATGGCTACACCTTC

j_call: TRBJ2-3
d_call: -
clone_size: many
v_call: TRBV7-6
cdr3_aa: CASSSVGDTQYF
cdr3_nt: TGTGCCAGCAGCTCCGTCGGGGATACGCAGTATTTT

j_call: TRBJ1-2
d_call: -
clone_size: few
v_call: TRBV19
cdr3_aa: CASSMTIVDGDPRYGYTF
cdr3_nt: TGTGCCAGTAGTATGACGATAGTGGACGGGGATCCTAGGTATGGCTACACCTTC

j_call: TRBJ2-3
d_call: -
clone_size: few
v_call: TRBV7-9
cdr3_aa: CASILESTDTQYF
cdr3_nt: TGTGCCAGCATTCTAGAATCCACAGATACGCAGTATTTT

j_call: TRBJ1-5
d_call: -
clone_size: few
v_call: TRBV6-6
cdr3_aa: CASSYPGQYNQPQHF
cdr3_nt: TGTGCCAGCAGTTACCCCGGACAGTACAATCAGCCCCAGCATTTT

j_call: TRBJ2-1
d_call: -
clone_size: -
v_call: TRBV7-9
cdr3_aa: CASNADQGYYNEQFF
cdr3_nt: TGTGCCAGCAACGCGGACCAGGGCTACTACAATGAGCAGTTCTTC

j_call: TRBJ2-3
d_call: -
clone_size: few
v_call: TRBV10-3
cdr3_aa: CAISGGSRTATDTQYF
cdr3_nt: TGTGCCATCAGTGGGGGGTCCCGGACAGCCACAGATACGCAGTATTTT

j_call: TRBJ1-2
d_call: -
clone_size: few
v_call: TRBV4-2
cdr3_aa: CASSQGGAGYGYTF
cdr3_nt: TGTGCCAGCAGCCAAGGGGGGGCCGGCTATGGCTACACCTTC

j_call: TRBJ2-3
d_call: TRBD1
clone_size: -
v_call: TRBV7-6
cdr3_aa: CASSLGTGRATDTQYF
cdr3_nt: TGTGCCAGCAGCTTAGGGACAGGGCGGGCCACAGATACGCAGTATTTT

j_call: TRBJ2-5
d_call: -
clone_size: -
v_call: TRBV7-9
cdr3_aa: CASSLVPRVLGVRETQYF
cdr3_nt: TGTGCCAGCAGCTTAGTCCCCAGGGTTTTGGGAGTTAGAGAGACCCAGTACTTC

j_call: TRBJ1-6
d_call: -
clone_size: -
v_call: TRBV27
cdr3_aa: CASNFVGSPLHF
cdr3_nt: TGTGCCAGCAATTTTGTAGGCTCACCCCTCCACTTT

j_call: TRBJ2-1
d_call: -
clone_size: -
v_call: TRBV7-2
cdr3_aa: CASSLALRGHEQFF
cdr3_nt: TGTGCCAGCAGCTTAGCGCTCCGGGGCCATGAGCAGTTCTTC

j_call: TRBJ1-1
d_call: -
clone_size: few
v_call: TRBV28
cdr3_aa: CASSPGQINTEAFF
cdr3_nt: TGTGCCAGCAGTCCCGGACAGATTAACACTGAAGCTTTCTTT

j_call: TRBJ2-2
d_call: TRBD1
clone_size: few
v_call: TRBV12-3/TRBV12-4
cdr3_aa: CASSPWDRGHTGELFF
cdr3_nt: TGTGCCAGCAGCCCCTGGGACAGGGGACACACCGGGGAGCTGTTTTTT